The 23 T cell receptor beta chains listed next were all sequenced from one sample in a study of shared clonotypes between healthy human individuals. Sequenced by immunoSEQ multiplex PCR; TCRdb stores in-frame clones only, minus some. There are around 530,000 clones in the sample; roughly 72% occur only once, and about 11% lies in the top ten. The sequenced sample was PBMCs. Every receptor here comes from a woman in her forties in good health. Some clones in this sample may be carry-over from other donors' samples.

The rearrangement links TRBV19 to TRBJ2-7, with 8 bases that match TRBD2. The CDR3 totals 14 residues. J lost 7 bases, V lost 1 base, and 6 bases had no gene match. The germline gives CDR1 LNHDA, CDR2 SQIVND (reference sequence). The CDR3 spells CASSIVAGLGEQYF. The CDR3 nucleotides are TGTGCCAGTAGTATAGTAGCGGGATTGGGAGAGCAGTACTTC.

The chain links TRBV5-1 to TRBJ1-2, with a tentative D call TRBD1 (5 bases). This CDR3 is built from 15 residues. V was shortened by 6 bases and J by 4 bases, with 19 bases between the two germline ends. Germline assignment: CDR1 SGHRS and CDR2 YFSETQ. The CDR3 DNA reads TGCGCCAGCAAAGCGACAGAAGGGGAGGGCTATGGCTACACCTTC. This translates into CASKATEGEGYGYTF.

In this sample, this clone turned up a few times. The rearrangement uses TRBV6-1 and TRBJ2-1; D is unclear. This CDR3 region has 13 residues. Germline loops: CDR1 MNHNS, CDR2 SASEGT. Trimming left V 6 bases short and J 0 bases short, with 6 bases between. The CDR3 loop reads CASSIFSYNEQFF. In DNA, the CDR3 is TGTGCCAGCAGCATCTTCTCCTACAATGAGCAGTTCTTC.

The gene calls are TRBV18 and TRBJ1-4; D is unresolved. Germline CDR1 is KGHSH and CDR2 is LQKENI. The CDR3 covers 15 residues. The V and J ends lost 0 bases and 5 bases respectively, with 10 bases between them. CDR3 sequence reads: CASSPPGLQNEKLFF. The CDR3, as DNA: TGTGCCAGCTCACCACCGGGATTGCAGAATGAAAAACTGTTTTTT.

The chain joins TRBV7-9 to TRBJ2-7; D ambiguous. V lost 5 bases, J lost 5 bases, and 13 bases lay in between. The CDR3 is 13 amino acids. Looked up from germline, CDR1 is SEHNR and CDR2 is FQNEAQ (reference sequence). CDR3 sequence reads: CASSDRAEDEQYF. In DNA form, the CDR3 reads TGTGCCAGCAGCGACCGGGCCGAGGACGAGCAGTACTTC.

This clone was counted a few times. The rearrangement joins TRBV5-1 to TRBJ2-1; 9 bases agree with TRBD2. V shed 7 bases, J shed 2 bases, and the junction held 7 bases outside the gene matches. There are 15 residues in the CDR3. CDR1 is SGHRS, CDR2 YFSETQ, per germline. The CDR3 DNA reads as TGCGCCAGCGTGACTCTAGCGGGAACCTACAATGAGCAGTTCTTC. It encodes CASVTLAGTYNEQFF. The entire variable domain, with the rest obtained from reference TRBV5-1 and TRBJ2-1, is as follows: KAGVTQTPRYLIKTRGQQVTLSCSPISGHRSVSWYQQTPGQGLQFLFEYFSETQRNKGNFPGRFSGRQFSNSRSEMNVSTLELGDSALYLCASVTLAGTYNEQFFGPGTRLTVL.

The genes are TRBV5-5 and TRBJ1-5; unclear D gene. CDR1 and CDR2 (germline): SGHKS, YYEKEE (reference sequence). Trimming removed 4 bases at V and 3 bases at J, with 14 bases between. The CDR3 is 15 amino acids. The CDR3 DNA sequence: TGTGCCAGCAGCCCCACCCCCATCACCAATCAGCCCCAGCATTTT. It specifies CASSPTPITNQPQHF.

Turning to this clone: A read error may account for a junction end that differs from germline. The J gene is TRBJ2-2, the V gene TRBV7-6; the match to TRBD2 covers 13 bases. Germline lookup yields CDR1 SGHVS and CDR2 FNYEAQ. This CDR3 region has 17 residues. As DNA, the CDR3 is TGTGCCGGCAGTGGACTAGCGGGGGCTTGGGGCACCGGGGAGCTGTTTTTT. It is translated as CAGSGLAGAWGTGELFF.

The CDR3 region has the DNA TGTGCCAGCAGCGGGACTAGCGGATTATACAATGAGCAGTTCTTC. This codes for CASSGTSGLYNEQFF. J is TRBJ2-1 and V is TRBV9, with 10 nucleotides matching TRBD2. V was pared by 3 bases and J by 4 bases, with 4 bases of the junction left unmatched. This CDR3 comprises 15 residues. Per the germline V gene, CDR1 is SGDLS and CDR2 is YYNGEE.

As regards this clone: This may arise from a read error, as a much more abundant clone is one base away. Other DNA sequences in this specimen translate into the identical CDR3. The chain employs TRBV11-1 and TRBJ2-6, with D perhaps TRBD1 (5 bases). In germline, CDR1 is SGHAT, CDR2 FQDESV (reference sequence). V was cut by 5 bases and J by 3 bases, with 14 bases left in between. This CDR3 region has 16 residues. CDR3 amino acids: CASSPGQGNGANVLTF. As DNA, the CDR3 is TGTGCCAGCAGCCCAGGCCAGGGTAATGGGGCCAACGTCCTGACTTTC.

The genes are TRBV5-4 and TRBJ2-4, with 9 bases matching TRBD1. The CDR3 contains 14 residues. The J segment lost 6 bases and the V segment lost 6 bases, leaving 7 bases of the junction unmatched. Germline CDR1 SGHNT, CDR2 YYREEE (reference sequence). DNA of the CDR3: TGTGCCAGCACCACAGGGGGCGTCGGAAACATTCAGTACTTC. Residues: CASTTGGVGNIQYF.

The V and J genes are TRBV28 and TRBJ2-7; D is possibly TRBD2 (6 bases). Germline V CDR1 and CDR2: MDHEN, SYDVKM. V gave up 5 bases and J gave up 6 bases, with 23 bases separating them. The CDR3 sequence is 16 residues long. The CDR3 is CASSPPVQTKEGEQYF. In DNA, the CDR3 is TGTGCCAGCAGTCCCCCGGTGCAGACAAAGGAGGGCGAGCAGTACTTC. Filled out from reference TRBV28 and TRBJ2-7, the complete variable domain reads DVKVTQSSRYLVKRTGEKVFLECVQDMDHENMFWYRQDPGLGLRLIYFSYDVKMKEKGDIPEGYSVSREKKERFSLILESASTNQTSMYLCASSPPVQTKEGEQYFGPGTRLTVT.

The chain recombines TRBV9 with TRBJ1-2, with a possible D match to TRBD1 (6 bases). This CDR3 spans 15 amino acids. Trimming pared 4 bases from V and 0 bases from J, leaving 13 bases between. CDR1 is SGDLS and CDR2 is YYNGEE in the germline V gene. CDR3 amino acids: CASSFRDTANYGYTF. The DNA of the CDR3 is TGTGCCAGCAGCTTCCGGGACACAGCTAACTATGGCTACACCTTC.

The chain combines TRBV15 with TRBJ2-7; D is possibly TRBD2 (5 bases). With 5 bases removed from V and 0 bases from J, the gap between germline ends came to 17 bases. The CDR3 spans 16 residues. Germline-derived CDR1 and CDR2 are LNHNV and YYDKDF (reference sequence). The CDR3 bases are TGTGCCACCAGCCTCGAAGCGGCGGATAGCTCCTACGAGCAGTACTTC. Translation: CATSLEAADSSYEQYF.

The gene calls are TRBV7-9 and TRBJ2-4, with 12 bases matching TRBD2. Per germline, CDR1 SEHNR and CDR2 FQNEAQ (reference sequence). The junction had 7 bases not matched to a gene; V was cut back by 4 bases and J by 0 bases. The CDR3 extends over 18 amino acids. In nucleotides, the CDR3 is TGTGCCAGCAGCTCCCGACTAGCGGGAGTCGAAGCCAAAAACATTCAGTACTTC. Protein: CASSSRLAGVEAKNIQYF.

This chain connects TRBV5-1 to TRBJ2-2; D is uncertain. The CDR3 covers 15 residues. Germline V gene data show CDR1 as SGHRS and CDR2 as YFSETQ. V was cut by 4 bases and J by 10 bases, with 20 bases left in between. CDR3 sequence (DNA): TGCGCCAGCAGCGAGTTCCCGGGCCTCGCTAAGGAGCTGTTTTTT. This gives the protein CASSEFPGLAKELFF.

The chain employs TRBV28 and TRBJ1-1, with a tentative D call TRBD1 (5 bases). Germline V gene sequence: CDR1 MDHEN, CDR2 SYDVKM. V gave up 6 bases and J gave up 4 bases, with 15 bases separating them. The length of the CDR3 is 14 residues. DNA for the CDR3: TGTGCCAGCAGCCCCCCGGGGGGAACCACTGAAGCTTTCTTT. Amino acid sequence: CASSPPGGTTEAFF.

This rearrangement joins TRBV5-1 to TRBJ2-2; D might be TRBD2 (5 bases). This CDR3 is 15 amino acids long. The V end lost 4 bases, the J end lost 8 bases, and 18 bases lay between the germline ends. Germline assignment: CDR1 SGHRS and CDR2 YFSETQ. In DNA form, the CDR3 reads TGCGCCAGCAGCACCGAGGGCGGAACGCGGGGGGAGCTGTTTTTT. Translation: CASSTEGGTRGELFF.

V and J are TRBV28 and TRBJ2-5; D perhaps matches TRBD1 (5 bases). The tail of the sequence fits TRBJ2-7 better, so the J call may be wrong. This CDR3 spans 15 amino acids. Germline V gene sequence: CDR1 MDHEN, CDR2 SYDVKM. CDR3: CASSLGQGIYYEQYF. The CDR3 nucleotides are TGTGCCAGCAGTTTGGGGCAGGGCATTTATTACGAGCAGTACTTC.

The chain employs TRBV7-6 and TRBJ2-3, with 9 bases matching TRBD2. CDR1 and CDR2 from the germline V gene are SGHVS and FNYEAQ. The CDR3 is made up of 15 amino acids. After removal of 5 bases from V and 11 bases from J, the junction contained 14 bases not matched to a gene. The CDR3 nucleotides are TGTGCCAGCAGCCCCTTAGCGGGAGCCCTCCTGGGGCAGTATTTT. Its translation: CASSPLAGALLGQYF.

The chain has TRBV5-6 and TRBJ2-1; D uncertain. There are 15 residues in the CDR3. Germline lookup yields CDR1 SGHDT and CDR2 YYEEEE. Trimming pared 3 bases from V and 11 bases from J, leaving 21 bases between. CDR3 amino acids: CASSSPNGPPVKQFF. CDR3 DNA: TGTGCCAGCAGCTCCCCGAACGGACCCCCCGTTAAGCAGTTCTTC.

This rearrangement joins TRBV29-1 to TRBJ2-5; a weak D match, TRBD2 (5 bases). CDR3 size: 14 residues. Trimming pared 3 bases from V and 0 bases from J, leaving 11 bases between. The germline gives CDR1 SQVTM, CDR2 ANQGSEA. CDR3 DNA: TGCAGCGTTGATTGGGTCGGGGACCAAGAGACCCAGTACTTC. As protein: CSVDWVGDQETQYF. The full variable domain, with the rest looked up from reference TRBV29-1 and TRBJ2-5, is SAVISQKPSRDICQRGTSLTIQCQVDSQVTMMFWYRQQPGQSLTLIATANQGSEATYESGFVIDKFPISRPNLTFSTLTVSNMSPEDSSIYLCSVDWVGDQETQYFGPGTRLLVL.

V and J are TRBV19 and TRBJ2-5; 7 bases agree with TRBD2. Trimming at V came to 4 bases and at J to 5 bases, leaving 4 bases not matched to a gene. Germline lookup yields CDR1 LNHDA and CDR2 SQIVND (reference sequence). The CDR3 runs 13 residues. The CDR3 nucleotides are TGTGCCAGTAGTACGACTAGCCGTGAGACCCAGTACTTC. It yields the protein CASSTTSRETQYF.